This T cell receptor beta chain was obtained from a study of OX40 agonist ivuxolimab in advanced cancers. Turning to the study itself: Of mixed ages from about 23 to 79 and averaging approximately 60 years, the group was 65% to 85% male.

V lost 6 bases, J lost 2 bases, and 10 bases lay in between. This CDR3 region has 14 residues. Germline CDR1 SGHTA, CDR2 FQGNSA. Assay used: immunoSEQ multiplex PCR; TCRdb lists only in-frame clones, some missing. The sample has about 82,000 clones; roughly 90% are singletons. The source was CD4+ or CD8+ T cells sorted from blood, collected in a trial of the OX40 agonist ivuxolimab. This sequence originates from an adult with an advanced solid tumor such as melanoma, head and neck, liver or kidney cancer. This rearrangement joins TRBV7-2 to TRBJ2-2; no reliable D call. The CDR3 loop is CASSQGPNTGELFF. Here the CDR3 DNA reads TGTGCCAGCAGTCAAGGACCAAACACCGGGGAGCTGTTTTTT.